This TCR beta chain was sequenced during a study of blood T cell repertoires in COVID-19. In the study overall: Donors in the United States, Italy and Spain gave samples during acute or convalescent COVID-19. T cells, B-cell-depleted T cells, or PBMCs supplied cDNA or gDNA.

CDR1 is SGDLS and CDR2 is YYNGEE in the germline V gene. The CDR3 runs 16 residues. V shed 3 bases and J 9 bases; nucleotides not matched to a gene: 10. Per the study methods: Estimated nucleated cell counts came from reference gene primer amplification. Produced via immunoSEQ multiplex PCR; TCRdb's table is partial and in-frame only. D and trimming were read from the DNA, whereas the V and J calls and clone size are those reported in that table. The data show almost 95,000 clones, about 71% seen once. Only a few counts were recorded for this clone. The receptor was derived from a woman aged 55-75 years in a cohort sampled during active or convalescent COVID-19. Sequenced input: peripheral blood. The chain has TRBV9 and TRBJ1-6, with 9 bases matching TRBD1. The CDR3 is CASSGGWDRVFSPLHF. Written as DNA, the CDR3 is TGTGCCAGCAGCGGCGGATGGGACAGGGTGTTTTCACCCCTCCACTTT.